This T cell receptor beta chain was sequenced during a study of blood T cell repertoires in COVID-19. Germline V gene sequence: CDR1 LGHNA, CDR2 YNFKEQ. The V gene lost 4 bases and the J gene lost 1 base, with 5 bases spanning the gap. There are 12 residues in the CDR3. This clone has a handful of counts. Profiling relied on immunoSEQ multiplex PCR, and the TCRdb table lists in-frame clones only, not all of them. The profile shows roughly 200,000 clones, around four fifths of them singletons. Source material: peripheral blood. This receptor was obtained from a woman in her 70s with active or convalescent COVID-19. This chain joins TRBV4-2 and TRBJ2-7; no definite D call. CDR3 region: CASSPGSYEQYF. CDR3 nucleotides: TGTGCCAGCAGCCCCGGTTCCTACGAGCAGTACTTC.